This T cell receptor beta chain was profiled in a study of blood T cell repertoires in COVID-19. Study context: Whether acute or convalescent, the COVID-19 samples came from the United States, Italy and Spain.

The CDR3 contains 13 residues. Germline CDR1 SNHLY, CDR2 FYNNEI. Trimming took off 5 bases at V and 4 bases at J, with 11 bases between the two ends. Those enrolled in Seattle joined during active infection and were followed longitudinally afterward. Original handling: Reference gene primer amplification yielded estimated nucleated cell counts. The repertoire was sequenced with immunoSEQ multiplex PCR; TCRdb's copy has only in-frame clones and lacks some. V and J calls and clone size are those listed in that table; D and trimming were worked out from the DNA. The data show fewer than 300,000 clones, with approximately 89% seen just once and over 2% held by the top ten.

The V call is TRBV2, the J call TRBJ1-2; no clear D. Sequenced input: peripheral blood. This clonotype originated in a woman aged 25 to 39 with COVID-19, enrolled during active disease. DNA for the CDR3: TGTGCCAGCAGTCTACAGATCTCCTATGGCTACACCTTC. Amino acid sequence: CASSLQISYGYTF.